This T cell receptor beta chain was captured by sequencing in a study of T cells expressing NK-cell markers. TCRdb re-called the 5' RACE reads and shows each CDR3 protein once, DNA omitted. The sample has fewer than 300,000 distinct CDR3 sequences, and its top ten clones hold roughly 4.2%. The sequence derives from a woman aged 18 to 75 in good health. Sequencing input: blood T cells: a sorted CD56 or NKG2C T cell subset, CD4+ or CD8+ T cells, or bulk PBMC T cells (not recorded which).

The chain's CDR3 is CASRRQGDYNEQFF. This rearrangement joins TRBV6-1 to TRBJ2-1; TCRdb reports TRBD1, a call that lacks DNA to check it against. This CDR3 spans 14 amino acids. The germline V gene encodes CDR1 MNHNS and CDR2 SASEGT.